A single sample is the source of the 24 T cell receptor beta chains below, sequenced in a study of blood T cell repertoires in COVID-19. Sequenced by immunoSEQ multiplex PCR; TCRdb stores in-frame clones only, minus some. The profile shows under 450,000 clones, roughly nine tenths of them singletons. The specimen sequenced was PBMCs or T cells enriched from blood (not recorded which). Source of these receptors: a woman between 35 and 50 years old who had been exposed to COVID-19.

The CDR3 DNA follows: TGTGCCAGCAGAGTCCAGGGTTACAATGAGCAGTTCTTC. Its translation is CASRVQGYNEQFF. The rearrangement joins TRBV2 to TRBJ2-1; D might be TRBD1 (5 bases). V gave up 6 bases and J gave up 4 bases, with 10 bases separating them. The CDR3 consists of 13 residues. Looked up from germline, CDR1 is SNHLY and CDR2 is FYNNEI.

The count of this clone is one. Here the CDR3 reads CASRRIQGSNQPQHF. CDR3 nucleotides: TGTGCCAGCAGGAGGATACAGGGGAGCAATCAGCCCCAGCATTTT. The chain links TRBV5-8 to TRBJ1-5, with TRBD1 matching over 7 bases. The ends lost 5 bases at V and 1 base at J; junction bases unmatched: 6. The germline CDR1 and CDR2 sequences are SGHTS and YDEGEE. The CDR3 spans 15 residues.

This clone showed up just a few times. V is TRBV18 and J is TRBJ2-7, with 11 positions matching TRBD1. Germline CDR1 reads KGHSH; CDR2 reads LQKENI. The CDR3 extends over 14 amino acids. With 4 bases clipped from V and 6 bases from J, the junction kept 5 bases outside the gene matches. CDR3 region: CASSQGQGAVEQYF. In nucleotides, the CDR3 is TGTGCCAGCTCACAAGGACAGGGGGCTGTCGAGCAGTACTTC.

The J gene is TRBJ2-7, the V gene TRBV3-1 (or the pseudogene TRBV3-2), with a tentative D call TRBD1 (6 bases). CDR1 LGHDT and CDR2 YNNKEL come from the germline V gene (reference sequence). The CDR3 has 14 amino acids. The germline V and J ends were trimmed by 3 bases and 5 bases, with 14 bases remaining between them. Here the CDR3 DNA reads TGTGCCAGCAGCCAGAGGACAGACCCCCACGAGCAGTACTTC. Translating gives CASSQRTDPHEQYF.

The V and J genes are TRBV14 and TRBJ1-3, with D tentatively TRBD1 (5 bases). Germline V gene sequence: CDR1 SGHDN, CDR2 FVKESK. The CDR3 length is 18 residues. V was clipped by 0 bases and J by 4 bases, with 19 bases between them. Written as DNA, the CDR3 is TGTGCCAGCAGCCAAGATAGAGTTGGCAGGGCAGCCGGAAACACCATATATTTT. Its protein is CASSQDRVGRAAGNTIYF.

V is TRBV7-8 and J is TRBJ2-1; TRBD2 matches 9 bases. From germline, CDR1 is SGHVS and CDR2 FQNEAQ. The V segment lost 4 bases and the J segment 8 bases; nucleotides outside the gene matches: 9. The CDR3 extends over 15 amino acids. The CDR3 sequence: CASSYSGRVGDEQFF. The CDR3 DNA follows: TGTGCCAGCAGCTATAGCGGGAGAGTTGGTGATGAGCAGTTCTTC.

This clone was recorded only once. The chain recombines TRBV7-3 with TRBJ1-1, with a tentative D call TRBD1 (6 bases). Germline CDR1 is SGHTA and CDR2 is FQGTGA. The CDR3 sequence is 14 residues long. V was trimmed by 5 bases and J by 6 bases, leaving 16 bases between them. The CDR3 spells CASSVLGGGAEAFF. DNA for the CDR3: TGTGCCAGCAGCGTATTAGGGGGAGGGGCTGAAGCTTTCTTT.

The chain recombines TRBV19 with TRBJ2-7; D might be TRBD2 (6 bases). From germline, CDR1 is LNHDA and CDR2 SQIVND (reference sequence). V shed 5 bases and J shed 2 bases, with 13 bases lying between them. This CDR3 is 14 amino acids long. CDR3 nucleotides: TGTGCCAGTAGTTCCTCTACGGGGGCCTACGAGCAGTACTTC. Translated: CASSSSTGAYEQYF.

J is TRBJ2-1 and V is TRBV13, with D hard to call. This CDR3 has 16 amino acids. In germline, CDR1 is PRHDT, CDR2 FYEKMQ (reference sequence). The V gene lost 5 bases and the J gene lost 1 base, with 15 bases spanning the gap. The CDR3 protein is CASSPRLLASYNEQFF. As DNA, the CDR3 is TGTGCCAGCAGCCCCCGACTCCTCGCGTCCTACAATGAGCAGTTCTTC.

The genes are TRBV5-1 and TRBJ2-1; weak D call: TRBD2 (7 bases). The CDR3 contains 15 residues. The ends were cut back, 4 bases at V and 7 bases at J, with 18 bases in the middle. The V gene's germline CDR1 is SGHRS and CDR2 YFSETQ. This CDR3 reads CASSPERGQRNEQFF. The CDR3 region has the DNA TGCGCCAGCAGCCCGGAGCGGGGACAACGGAATGAGCAGTTCTTC.

The rearrangement links TRBV5-1 to TRBJ1-1, with D possibly being TRBD1 (6 bases). The CDR3 is made up of 12 amino acids. Trimming pared 3 bases from V and 10 bases from J, leaving 13 bases between. The germline CDR1 and CDR2 sequences are SGHRS and YFSETQ. In DNA form, the CDR3 reads TGCGCCAGCAGCTCGTCCGGGACAAGAGCTTTCTTT. This gives the protein CASSSSGTRAFF. The full variable domain, completed using reference TRBV5-1 and TRBJ1-1, is KAGVTQTPRYLIKTRGQQVTLSCSPISGHRSVSWYQQTPGQGLQFLFEYFSETQRNKGNFPGRFSGRQFSNSRSEMNVSTLELGDSALYLCASSSSGTRAFFGQGTRLTVV.

This chain joins TRBV18 and TRBJ1-1; 8 nucleotides align to TRBD1. The V gene's germline CDR1 is KGHSH and CDR2 LQKENI. CDR3 size: 14 residues. V lost 5 bases and J lost 0; bases outside the gene matches: 2. The CDR3 DNA sequence: TGTGCCAGCTCAACGACAGGGGTGAACACTGAAGCTTTCTTT. This gives the protein CASSTTGVNTEAFF.

The chain is built from TRBV7-9 and TRBJ2-7; 9 bases match TRBD1. V lost 4 bases to trimming and J lost 4 bases; unmatched junction nucleotides: 8. Germline CDR1 SEHNR, CDR2 FQNEAQ (reference sequence). The CDR3 extends over 15 amino acids. CDR3 in amino acids: CASSSAGTGRYEQYF. Written as DNA, the CDR3 is TGTGCCAGCAGCTCTGCCGGGACAGGGAGGTACGAGCAGTACTTC. The variable domain in full, with the rest retrieved from reference TRBV7-9 and TRBJ2-7, is DTGVSQNPRHKITKRGQNVTFRCDPISEHNRLYWYRQTLGQGPEFLTYFQNEAQLEKSRLLSDRFSAERPKGSFSTLEIQRTEQGDSAMYLCASSSAGTGRYEQYFGPGTRLTVT.

CDR3 region: CASSLGGGVGQETQYF. The CDR3 coding sequence is TGTGCCAGCAGCTTAGGGGGCGGGGTGGGGCAAGAGACCCAGTACTTC. The V gene is TRBV7-2, the J gene TRBJ2-5; D may be TRBD2 (6 bases). Trimming removed 1 base at V and 2 bases at J, with 14 bases between. The CDR3 length is 16 residues. Germline V gene data show CDR1 as SGHTA and CDR2 as FQGNSA.

The gene calls are TRBV20-1 and TRBJ2-2, with no clear D. The CDR3 runs to 11 residues. Between the trimmed V and J ends, which lost 4 bases and 2 bases, there was a span of 2 bases. From germline, CDR1 is DFQATT and CDR2 SNEGSKA (reference sequence). The CDR3 region is CSATNTGELFF. In DNA, the CDR3 is TGCAGTGCTACAAACACCGGGGAGCTGTTTTTT.

The chain links TRBV19 to TRBJ1-1; TRBD1 agrees at 9 bases. The CDR3 sequence is 13 residues long. Trimming at V came to 7 bases and at J to 7 bases, leaving 7 bases not matched to a gene. Germline CDR1 and CDR2: LNHDA and SQIVND (reference sequence). The CDR3 protein is CASNTGGAGEAFF. The CDR3 DNA reads TGTGCCAGTAATACAGGGGGCGCGGGTGAAGCTTTCTTT.

The chain links TRBV19 to TRBJ2-5, with TRBD2 matching 10 bases. The CDR3 totals 18 residues. V shed 1 base, J shed 4 bases, and the junction held 12 bases outside the gene matches. Per germline, CDR1 LNHDA and CDR2 SQIVND (reference sequence). CDR3 bases: TGTGCCAGTAGTATAGTCCTAGCGGGAGTTTCTCGTTCAGAGACCCAGTACTTC. It translates to CASSIVLAGVSRSETQYF.

The V gene is TRBV7-2, the J gene TRBJ2-1, with a possible D match to TRBD1 (6 bases). The V gene lost 2 bases and the J gene lost 5 bases, with 22 bases spanning the gap. The length of the CDR3 is 18 residues. The germline V gene encodes CDR1 SGHTA and CDR2 FQGNSA. CDR3 sequence (DNA): TGTGCCAGCAGCTTATTCTTCCGTTCAGGGAAGGGGGACAATGAGCAGTTCTTC. Its protein is CASSLFFRSGKGDNEQFF.

This chain uses TRBV5-1 with TRBJ2-7; 9 bases are a match to TRBD1. Germline lookup yields CDR1 SGHRS and CDR2 YFSETQ. V lost 4 bases and J lost 0; bases outside the gene matches: 5. The length of the CDR3 is 15 residues. CDR3 nucleotide sequence: TGCGCCAGCAGCCCCGGGGACAGGGACTCCTACGAGCAGTACTTC. This translates into CASSPGDRDSYEQYF.

The genes are TRBV15 and TRBJ2-2, with D unresolved. The CDR3 has 14 residues. Germline values: CDR1 LNHNV, CDR2 YYDKDF (reference sequence). V gave up 1 base and J gave up 1 base, with 4 bases separating them. The CDR3 spells CATSRVRNTGELFF. DNA for the CDR3: TGTGCCACCAGCAGAGTCCGGAACACCGGGGAGCTGTTTTTT.

The chain joins TRBV7-9 to TRBJ2-7; 8 nucleotides line up with TRBD2. The CDR3 loop spans 15 amino acids. The germline CDR1 and CDR2 sequences are SEHNR and FQNEAQ (reference sequence). V shed 6 bases and J 0 bases; nucleotides not matched to a gene: 7. CDR3 nucleotide sequence: TGTGCCAGCAGGGGGAGCGGGAGCGTCTCCTACGAGCAGTACTTC. This gives the protein CASRGSGSVSYEQYF.

The chain links TRBV24-1 to TRBJ1-2; a weak D match, TRBD1 (6 bases). The V and J ends lost 0 bases and 5 bases respectively, with 15 bases between them. Germline values: CDR1 KGHDR, CDR2 SFDVKD. This CDR3 region has 16 residues. CDR3 bases: TGTGCCACCAGTGATTTGAGGGGGGGGAGTGGGTATGGCTACACCTTC. This encodes CATSDLRGGSGYGYTF.

The V and J genes are TRBV30 and TRBJ1-2; D not resolved. With 4 bases removed from V and 2 bases from J, the gap between germline ends came to 8 bases. This CDR3 has 12 amino acids. Per germline, CDR1 GTSNPN and CDR2 SVGIG (reference sequence). DNA of the CDR3: TGTGCCTGGATGGCGGGGAACTATGGCTACACCTTC. Amino acid sequence: CAWMAGNYGYTF.

J is TRBJ2-1 and V is TRBV6-5; 7 bases match TRBD1. The J segment lost 10 bases and the V segment lost 6 bases, leaving 15 bases of the junction unmatched. Germline lookup yields CDR1 MNHEY and CDR2 SVGAGI. This CDR3 contains 15 residues. The CDR3 DNA follows: TGTGCCAGCAGAAACCGGGACAGAAGCTTAGGCGAGCAGTTCTTC. It codes for CASRNRDRSLGEQFF.